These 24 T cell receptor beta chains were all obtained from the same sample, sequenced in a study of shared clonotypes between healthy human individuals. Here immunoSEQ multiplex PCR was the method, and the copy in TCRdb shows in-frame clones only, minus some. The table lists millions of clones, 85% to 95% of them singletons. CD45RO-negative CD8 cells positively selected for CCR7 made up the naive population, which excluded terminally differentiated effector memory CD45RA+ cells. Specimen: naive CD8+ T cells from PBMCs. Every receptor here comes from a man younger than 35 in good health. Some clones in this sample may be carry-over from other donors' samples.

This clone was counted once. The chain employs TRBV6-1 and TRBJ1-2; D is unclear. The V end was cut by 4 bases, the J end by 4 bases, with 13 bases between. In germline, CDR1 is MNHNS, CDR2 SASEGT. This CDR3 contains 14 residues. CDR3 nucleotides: TGTGCCAGCAGTGTTGAGATGCTCCTCTATGGCTACACCTTC. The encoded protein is CASSVEMLLYGYTF.

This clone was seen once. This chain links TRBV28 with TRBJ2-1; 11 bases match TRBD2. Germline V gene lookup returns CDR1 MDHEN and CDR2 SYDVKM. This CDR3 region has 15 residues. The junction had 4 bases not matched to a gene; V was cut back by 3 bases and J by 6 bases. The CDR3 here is CASSFGTSGLNEQFF. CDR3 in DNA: TGTGCCAGCAGTTTCGGGACTAGCGGCCTCAATGAGCAGTTCTTC. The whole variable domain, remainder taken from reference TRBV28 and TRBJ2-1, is DVKVTQSSRYLVKRTGEKVFLECVQDMDHENMFWYRQDPGLGLRLIYFSYDVKMKEKGDIPEGYSVSREKKERFSLILESASTNQTSMYLCASSFGTSGLNEQFFGPGTRLTVL.

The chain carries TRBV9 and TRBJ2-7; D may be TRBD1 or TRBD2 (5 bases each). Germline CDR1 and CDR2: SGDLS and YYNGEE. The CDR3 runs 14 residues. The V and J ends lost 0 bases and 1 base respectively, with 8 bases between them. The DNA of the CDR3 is TGTGCCAGCAGCGTAGACTGGGGGTCCTACGAGCAGTACTTC. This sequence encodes CASSVDWGSYEQYF.

CDR3 loop: CASGGRSEDTQYF. CDR3 nucleotide sequence: TGTGCCAGCGGGGGTCGTAGCGAAGATACGCAGTATTTT. The chain has TRBV19 and TRBJ2-3; a weak D match, TRBD2 (6 bases). Looked up from germline, CDR1 is LNHDA and CDR2 is SQIVND (reference sequence). V was pared by 9 bases and J by 5 bases, with 15 bases between. The CDR3 has 13 amino acids.

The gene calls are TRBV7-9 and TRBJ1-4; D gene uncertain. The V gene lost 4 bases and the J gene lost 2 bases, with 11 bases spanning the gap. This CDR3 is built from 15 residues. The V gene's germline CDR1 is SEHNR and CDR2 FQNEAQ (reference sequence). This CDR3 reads CASSSSESTNEKLFF. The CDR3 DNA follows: TGTGCCAGCAGCTCGAGTGAGAGTACTAATGAAAAACTGTTTTTT.

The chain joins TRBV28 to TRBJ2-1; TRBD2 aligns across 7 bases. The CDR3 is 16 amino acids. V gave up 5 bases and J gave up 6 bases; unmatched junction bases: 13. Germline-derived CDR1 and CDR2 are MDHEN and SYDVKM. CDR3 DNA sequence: TGTGCCAGCAGTCCCCCGACATTTTGGGGGGGCAATGAGCAGTTCTTC. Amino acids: CASSPPTFWGGNEQFF.

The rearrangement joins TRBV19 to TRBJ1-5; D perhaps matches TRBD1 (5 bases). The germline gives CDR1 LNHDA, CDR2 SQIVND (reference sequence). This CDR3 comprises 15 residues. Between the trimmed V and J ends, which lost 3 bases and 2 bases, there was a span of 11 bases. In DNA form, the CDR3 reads TGTGCCAGTAGTATTTGGCAGGGTGGCAATCAGCCCCAGCATTTT. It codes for CASSIWQGGNQPQHF.

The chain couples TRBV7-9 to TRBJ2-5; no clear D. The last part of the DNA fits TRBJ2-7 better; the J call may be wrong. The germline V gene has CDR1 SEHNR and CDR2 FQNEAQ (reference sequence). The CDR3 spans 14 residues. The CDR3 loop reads CASSLAVSSYEQYF. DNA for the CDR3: TGTGCCAGCAGCTTAGCGGTTAGCTCCTACGAGCAGTACTTC.

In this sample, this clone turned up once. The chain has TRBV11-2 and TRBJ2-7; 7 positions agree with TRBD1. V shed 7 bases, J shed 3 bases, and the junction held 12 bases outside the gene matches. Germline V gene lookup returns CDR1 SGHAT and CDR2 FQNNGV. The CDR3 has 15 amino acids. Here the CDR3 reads CASNPDRDRDYEQYF. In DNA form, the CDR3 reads TGTGCCAGCAATCCCGACCGGGACAGAGACTACGAGCAGTACTTC. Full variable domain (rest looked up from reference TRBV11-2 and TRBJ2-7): EAGVAQSPRYKIIEKRQSVAFWCNPISGHATLYWYQQILGQGPKLLIQFQNNGVVDDSQLPKDRFSAERLKGVDSTLKIQPAKLEDSAVYLCASNPDRDRDYEQYFGPGTRLTVT.

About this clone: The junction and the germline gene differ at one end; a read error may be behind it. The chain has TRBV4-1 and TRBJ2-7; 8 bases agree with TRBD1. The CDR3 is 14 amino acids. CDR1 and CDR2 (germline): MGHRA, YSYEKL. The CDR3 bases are TGCGCCAGCAGCCAAGCGGCAGGGGGCTTATCCGCGATCTTC. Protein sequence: CASSQAAGGLSAIF.

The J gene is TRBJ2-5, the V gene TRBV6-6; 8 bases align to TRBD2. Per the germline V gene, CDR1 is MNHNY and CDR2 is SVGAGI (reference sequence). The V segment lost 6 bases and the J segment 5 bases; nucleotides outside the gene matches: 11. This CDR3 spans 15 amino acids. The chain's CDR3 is CASSFSGGLGETQYF. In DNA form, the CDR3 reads TGTGCCAGCAGCTTTTCGGGAGGGCTTGGGGAGACCCAGTACTTC.

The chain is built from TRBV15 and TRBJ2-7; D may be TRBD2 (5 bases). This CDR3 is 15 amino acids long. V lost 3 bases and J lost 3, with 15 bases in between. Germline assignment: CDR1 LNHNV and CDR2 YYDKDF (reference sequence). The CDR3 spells CATSSRAAGFYEQYF. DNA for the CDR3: TGTGCCACCAGCAGCCGGGCGGCGGGTTTCTACGAGCAGTACTTC.

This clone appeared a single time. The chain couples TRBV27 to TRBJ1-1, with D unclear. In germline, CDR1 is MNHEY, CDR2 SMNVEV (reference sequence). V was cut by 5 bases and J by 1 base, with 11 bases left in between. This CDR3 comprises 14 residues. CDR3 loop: CASSVSGGNTEAFF. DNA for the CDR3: TGTGCCAGCAGTGTGAGTGGAGGGAACACTGAAGCTTTCTTT.

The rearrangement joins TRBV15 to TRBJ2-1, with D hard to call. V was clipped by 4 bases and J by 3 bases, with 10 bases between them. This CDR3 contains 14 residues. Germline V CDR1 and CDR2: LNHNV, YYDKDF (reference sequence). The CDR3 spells CATSIGPNYNEQFF. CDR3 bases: TGTGCCACCAGCATAGGTCCGAACTACAATGAGCAGTTCTTC.

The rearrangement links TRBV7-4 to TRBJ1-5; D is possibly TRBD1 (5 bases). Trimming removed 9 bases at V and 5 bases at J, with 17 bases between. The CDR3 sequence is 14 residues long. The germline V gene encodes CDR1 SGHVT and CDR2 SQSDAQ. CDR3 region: CASEGTPSHQPQHF. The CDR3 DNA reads TGTGCCAGTGAGGGGACCCCCAGTCATCAGCCCCAGCATTTT. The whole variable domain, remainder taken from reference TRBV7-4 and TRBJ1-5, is GAGVSQSPRYKVAKRGRDVALRCDSISGHVTLYWYRQTLGQGSEVLTYSQSDAQRDKSGRPSGRFSAERPERSVSTLKIQRTEQGDSAVYLCASEGTPSHQPQHFGDGTRLSIL.

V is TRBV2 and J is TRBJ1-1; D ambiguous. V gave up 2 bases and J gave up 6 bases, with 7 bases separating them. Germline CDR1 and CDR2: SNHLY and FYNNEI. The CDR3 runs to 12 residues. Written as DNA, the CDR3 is TGTGCCAGCAGTGAAAGGGTCCCTGAAGCTTTCTTT. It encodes CASSERVPEAFF.

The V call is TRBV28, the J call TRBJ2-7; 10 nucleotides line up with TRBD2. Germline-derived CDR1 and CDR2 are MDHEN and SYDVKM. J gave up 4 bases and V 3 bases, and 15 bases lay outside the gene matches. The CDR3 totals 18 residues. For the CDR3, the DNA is TGTGCCAGCAGTTTTCAGGGGACTAGCGACACCCCGGAGTACGAGCAGTACTTC. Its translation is CASSFQGTSDTPEYEQYF.

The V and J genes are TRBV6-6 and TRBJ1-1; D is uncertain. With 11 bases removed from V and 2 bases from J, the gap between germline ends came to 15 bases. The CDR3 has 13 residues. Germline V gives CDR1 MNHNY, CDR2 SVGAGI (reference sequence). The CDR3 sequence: CAASEHRNTEAFF. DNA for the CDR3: TGTGCCGCCAGCGAGCACAGAAACACTGAAGCTTTCTTT.

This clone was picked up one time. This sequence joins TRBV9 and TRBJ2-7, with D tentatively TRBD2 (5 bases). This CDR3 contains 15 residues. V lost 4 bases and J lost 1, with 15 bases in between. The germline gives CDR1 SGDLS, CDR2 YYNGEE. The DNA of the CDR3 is TGTGCCAGCAGCCCCCTCGAAGAGCGGTCCTACGAGCAGTACTTC. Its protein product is CASSPLEERSYEQYF.

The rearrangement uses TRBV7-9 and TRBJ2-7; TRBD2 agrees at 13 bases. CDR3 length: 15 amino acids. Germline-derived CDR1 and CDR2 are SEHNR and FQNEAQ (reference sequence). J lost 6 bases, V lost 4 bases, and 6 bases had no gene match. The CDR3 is CASSSTSGRLGEQYF. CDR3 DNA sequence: TGTGCCAGCAGCTCGACTAGCGGGAGGCTTGGCGAGCAGTACTTC.

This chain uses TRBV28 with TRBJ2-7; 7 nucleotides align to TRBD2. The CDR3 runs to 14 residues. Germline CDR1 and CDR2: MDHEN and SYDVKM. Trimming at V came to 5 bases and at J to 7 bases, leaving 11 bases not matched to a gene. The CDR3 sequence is CASSGSGEAGEQYF. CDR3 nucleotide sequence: TGTGCCAGCAGTGGGAGCGGGGAGGCAGGAGAGCAGTACTTC.

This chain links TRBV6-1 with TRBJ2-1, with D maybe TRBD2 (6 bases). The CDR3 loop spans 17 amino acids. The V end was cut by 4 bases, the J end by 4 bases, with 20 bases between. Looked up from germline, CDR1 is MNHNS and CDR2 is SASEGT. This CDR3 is CASSALLRLGDYNEQFF. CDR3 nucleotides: TGTGCCAGCAGTGCGCTCCTCCGACTAGGGGATTACAATGAGCAGTTCTTC.

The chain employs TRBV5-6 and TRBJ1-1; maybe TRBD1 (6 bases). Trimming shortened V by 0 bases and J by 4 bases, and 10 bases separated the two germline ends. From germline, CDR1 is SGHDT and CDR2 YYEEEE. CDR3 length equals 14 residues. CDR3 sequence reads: CASSLGGPFTEAFF. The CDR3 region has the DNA TGTGCCAGCAGCTTGGGGGGGCCTTTCACTGAAGCTTTCTTT. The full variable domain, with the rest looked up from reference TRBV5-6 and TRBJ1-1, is DAGVTQSPTHLIKTRGQQVTLRCSPKSGHDTVSWYQQALGQGPQFIFQYYEEEERQRGNFPDRFSGHQFPNYSSELNVNALLLGDSALYLCASSLGGPFTEAFFGQGTRLTVV.

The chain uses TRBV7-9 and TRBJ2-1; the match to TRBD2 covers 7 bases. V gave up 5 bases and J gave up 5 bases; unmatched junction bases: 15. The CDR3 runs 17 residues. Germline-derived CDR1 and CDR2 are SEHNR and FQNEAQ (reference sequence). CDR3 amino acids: CASSDLLWGRDNNEQFF. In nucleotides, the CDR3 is TGTGCCAGCAGCGACCTTCTTTGGGGGAGGGATAACAATGAGCAGTTCTTC.